A selection of T cell receptor beta chains follows, all from one sample in a study of T cell changes during pregnancy in multiple sclerosis. Sequencing used immunoSEQ multiplex PCR; TCRdb keeps in-frame clones, though not all of them. The sample includes roughly 42,000 clones, approximately 92% of them seen just once. The sample consisted of CD4+ T cells from peripheral blood mononuclear cells, taken in the second trimester of pregnancy. The receptor source for this set is a female donor in good health, enrolled as a control in a pregnancy study. Both conserved end residues are part of each CDR3. A D gene is named only where the DNA matches it firmly. A clone size is listed for some rows: how often the clone was seen (once, few, many), or a class if it is expanded.

>TRBJ2-5|TRBD1|TRBV28|few
CASSPGGSETQYF
TGTGCCAGCAGTCCAGGGGGCAGTGAGACCCAGTACTTC
>TRBJ1-5|TRBD1|TRBV28|NA
CASSLLRQGAIEPQHF
TGTGCCAGCAGTTTGCTGCGACAGGGGGCTATCGAGCCCCAGCATTTT
>TRBJ1-2|NA|TRBV28|NA
CASSLSGGYTF
TGTGCCAGCAGTTTATCGGGGGGCTACACCTTC
>TRBJ1-6|NA|TRBV29-1|once
CSVGENSPLHF
TGCAGCGTGGGAGAGAATTCACCCCTCCACTTT
>TRBJ1-2|TRBD1|TRBV4-1|NA
CASSQPGGFNGYTF
TGCGCCAGCAGCCAACCAGGGGGCTTCAATGGCTACACCTTC
>TRBJ1-2|TRBD1|TRBV7-9|NA
CAGSGQGRNYGYTF
TGTGCCGGCTCCGGACAGGGTAGGAACTATGGCTACACCTTC
>TRBJ2-5|TRBD1|TRBV2|NA
CAKGAETQYF
TGTGCCAAGGGGGCTGAGACCCAGTACTTC
>TRBJ1-5|NA|TRBV7-2|NA
CASSYSGTIQPQHF
TGTGCCAGCAGCTATTCCGGGACAATCCAGCCCCAGCATTTT
>TRBJ2-4|NA|TRBV9|NA
CASSGSLGGFTKNIQYF
TGTGCCAGCAGCGGGTCCCTCGGGGGTTTTACCAAAAACATTCAGTACTTC
>TRBJ1-2|NA|TRBV6-4|NA
CASSDSRGYGYTF
TGTGCCAGCAGTGACTCACGCGGCTATGGCTACACCTTC
>TRBJ2-5|TRBD2|TRBV7-2|NA
CASSFPVGPGGETQYF
TGTGCCAGCAGCTTCCCCGTCGGACCGGGAGGTGAGACCCAGTACTTC
>TRBJ2-2|NA|TRBV5-6|NA
CASSLKGKGTGELFF
TGTGCCAGCAGCTTGAAGGGGAAGGGGACCGGGGAGCTGTTTTTT
>TRBJ2-3|NA|TRBV10-3|NA
CAISEPRTSTDTQYF
TGTGCCATCAGTGAACCTAGGACTAGCACAGATACGCAGTATTTT
>TRBJ2-5|TRBD2|TRBV5-1|once
CASSFGSGVRRSETQYF
TGCGCCAGCAGCTTCGGTAGCGGGGTTCGCCGGTCAGAGACCCAGTACTTC
>TRBJ1-1|NA|TRBV18|NA
CASSPPSGAFRAFF
TGTGCCAGCTCACCACCCTCAGGGGCCTTCAGGGCTTTCTTT
>TRBJ2-1|TRBD2|TRBV19|NA
CASLLVGGPSNEQFF
TGTGCCAGCCTTCTAGTGGGAGGGCCCTCAAATGAGCAGTTCTTC
>TRBJ1-4|TRBD1|TRBV28|NA
CASSPSGQGRNEKLFF
TGTGCCAGCAGTCCTTCGGGACAGGGGCGAAATGAAAAACTGTTTTTT
>TRBJ1-4|TRBD1|TRBV5-1|NA
CASSKDRGATNEKLFF
TGCGCCAGCAGTAAGGACAGGGGGGCAACTAATGAAAAACTGTTTTTT